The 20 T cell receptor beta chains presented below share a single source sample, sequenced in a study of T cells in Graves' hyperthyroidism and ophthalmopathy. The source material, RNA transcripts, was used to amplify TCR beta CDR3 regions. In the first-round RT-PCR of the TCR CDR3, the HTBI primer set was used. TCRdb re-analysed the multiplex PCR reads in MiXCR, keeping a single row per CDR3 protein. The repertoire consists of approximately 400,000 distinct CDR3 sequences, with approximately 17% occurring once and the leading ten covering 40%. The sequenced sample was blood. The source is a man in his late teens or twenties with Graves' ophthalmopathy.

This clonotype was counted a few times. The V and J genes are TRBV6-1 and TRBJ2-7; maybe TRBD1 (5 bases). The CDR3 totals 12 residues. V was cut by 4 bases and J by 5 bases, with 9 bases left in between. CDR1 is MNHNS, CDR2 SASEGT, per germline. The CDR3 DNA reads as TGTGCCAGCAGTGTAAGGGGCCACGAGCAGTACTTC. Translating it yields CASSVRGHEQYF.

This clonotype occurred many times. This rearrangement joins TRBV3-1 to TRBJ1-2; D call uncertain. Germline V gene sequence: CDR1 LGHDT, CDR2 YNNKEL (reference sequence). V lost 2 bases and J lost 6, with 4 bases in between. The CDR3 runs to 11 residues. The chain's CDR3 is CASSQTNGYTF. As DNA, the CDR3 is TGTGCCAGCAGCCAAACCAATGGCTACACCTTC. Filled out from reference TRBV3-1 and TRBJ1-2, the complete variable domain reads DTAVSQTPKYLVTQMGNDKSIKCEQNLGHDTMYWYKQDSKKFLKIMFSYNNKELIINETVPNRFSPKSPDKAHLNLHINSLELGDSAVYFCASSQTNGYTFGSGTRLTVV.

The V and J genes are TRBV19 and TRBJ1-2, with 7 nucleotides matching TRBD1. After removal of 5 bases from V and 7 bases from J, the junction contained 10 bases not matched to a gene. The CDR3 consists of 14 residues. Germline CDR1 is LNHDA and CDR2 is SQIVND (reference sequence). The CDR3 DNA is TGTGCCAGTAGTTCGGACAGGTATGGAGCTGGCTACACCTTC. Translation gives CASSSDRYGAGYTF. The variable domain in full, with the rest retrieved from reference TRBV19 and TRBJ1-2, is DGGITQSPKYLFRKEGQNVTLSCEQNLNHDAMYWYRQDPGQGLRLIYYSQIVNDFQKGDIAEGYSVSREKKESFPLTVTSAQKNPTAFYLCASSSDRYGAGYTFGSGTRLTVV.

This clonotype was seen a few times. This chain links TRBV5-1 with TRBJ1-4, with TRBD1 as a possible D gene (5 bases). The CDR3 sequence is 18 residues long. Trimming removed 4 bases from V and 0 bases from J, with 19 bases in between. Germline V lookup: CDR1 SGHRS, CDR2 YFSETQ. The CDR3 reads CASSAGAGWGPTNEKLFF. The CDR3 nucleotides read TGCGCCAGCAGCGCCGGAGCAGGGTGGGGTCCAACTAATGAAAAACTGTTTTTT.

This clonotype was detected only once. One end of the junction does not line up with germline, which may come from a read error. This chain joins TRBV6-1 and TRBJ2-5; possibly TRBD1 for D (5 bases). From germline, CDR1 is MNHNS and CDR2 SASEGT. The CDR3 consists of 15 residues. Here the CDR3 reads CASSPQQGSRETQYF. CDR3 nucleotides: TGCGCCAGCAGCCCCCAGCAGGGCTCGCGAGAGACCCAGTACTTC.

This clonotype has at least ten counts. The chain's CDR3 is CASTSGAEQFF. CDR3 coding DNA: TGTGCCAGCACTTCGGGAGCAGAGCAGTTCTTC. The chain joins TRBV3-1 to TRBJ2-1, with D maybe TRBD2 (6 bases). V lost 7 bases, J lost 10 bases, and 11 bases lay in between. The germline V gene has CDR1 LGHDT and CDR2 YNNKEL (reference sequence). The CDR3 sequence is 11 residues long.

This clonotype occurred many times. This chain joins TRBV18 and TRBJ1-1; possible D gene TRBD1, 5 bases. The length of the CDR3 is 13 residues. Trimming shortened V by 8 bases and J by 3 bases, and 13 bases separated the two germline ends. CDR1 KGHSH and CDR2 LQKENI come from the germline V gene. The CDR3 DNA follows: TGTGCCAGCGGACCGGGGGGACACACTGAAGCTTTCTTT. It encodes CASGPGGHTEAFF.

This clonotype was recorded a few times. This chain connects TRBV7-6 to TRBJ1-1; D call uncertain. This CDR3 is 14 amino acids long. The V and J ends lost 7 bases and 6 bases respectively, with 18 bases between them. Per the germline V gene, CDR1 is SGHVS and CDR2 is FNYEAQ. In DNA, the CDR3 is TGTGCCAGCACCCTCACCCCATCCCTTGCTGAAGCTTTCTTT. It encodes CASTLTPSLAEAFF.

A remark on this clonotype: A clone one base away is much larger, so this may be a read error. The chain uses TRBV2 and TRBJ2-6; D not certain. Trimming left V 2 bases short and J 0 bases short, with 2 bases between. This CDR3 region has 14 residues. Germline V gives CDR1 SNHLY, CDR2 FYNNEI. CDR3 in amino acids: CASSEPSGANVLTF. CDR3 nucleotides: TGTGCCAGCAGTGAACCCTCTGGGGCCAACGTCCTGACTTTC.

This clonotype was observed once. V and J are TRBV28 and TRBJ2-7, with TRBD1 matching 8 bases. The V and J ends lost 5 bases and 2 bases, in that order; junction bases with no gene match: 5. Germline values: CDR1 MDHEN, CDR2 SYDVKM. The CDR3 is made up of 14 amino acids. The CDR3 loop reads CASSRQGTAYEQYF. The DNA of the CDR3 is TGTGCCAGCAGTCGACAGGGGACAGCCTACGAGCAGTACTTC.

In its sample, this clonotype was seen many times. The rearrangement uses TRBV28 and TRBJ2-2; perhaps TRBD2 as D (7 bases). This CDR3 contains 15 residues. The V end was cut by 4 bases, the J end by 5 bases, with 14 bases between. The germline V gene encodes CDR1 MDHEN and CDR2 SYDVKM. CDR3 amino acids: CASSWGGRGTGELFF. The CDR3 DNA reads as TGTGCCAGCAGTTGGGGGGGCCGAGGGACCGGGGAGCTGTTTTTT.

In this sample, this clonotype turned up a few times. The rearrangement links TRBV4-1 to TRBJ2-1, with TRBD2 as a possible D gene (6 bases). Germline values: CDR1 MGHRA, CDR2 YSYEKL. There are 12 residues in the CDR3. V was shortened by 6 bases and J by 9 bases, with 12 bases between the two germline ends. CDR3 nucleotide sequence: TGCGCCAGCAGGGGGGAGGTCGGTGAGCAGTTCTTC. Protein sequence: CASRGEVGEQFF.

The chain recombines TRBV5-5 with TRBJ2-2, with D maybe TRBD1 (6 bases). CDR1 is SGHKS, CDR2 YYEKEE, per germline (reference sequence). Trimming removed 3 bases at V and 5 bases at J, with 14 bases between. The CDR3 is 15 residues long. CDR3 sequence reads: CASSWSRGETGELFF. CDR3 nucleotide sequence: TGTGCCAGCAGCTGGAGCAGGGGCGAAACCGGGGAGCTGTTTTTT.

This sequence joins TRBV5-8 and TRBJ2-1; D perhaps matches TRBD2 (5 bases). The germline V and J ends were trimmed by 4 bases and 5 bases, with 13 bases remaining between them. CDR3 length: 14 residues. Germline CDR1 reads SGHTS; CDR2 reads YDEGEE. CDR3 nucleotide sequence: TGTGCCAGCAGCCGGGGTGGGAGTAACAATGAGCAGTTCTTC. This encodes CASSRGGSNNEQFF.

CDR3 region: CSASDSNYGYTF. As DNA, the CDR3 is TGCAGTGCAAGTGACAGCAACTATGGCTACACCTTC. V usage is TRBV20-1 and J usage is TRBJ1-2; D is perhaps TRBD1 (5 bases). The CDR3 is 12 residues long. Germline V gene lookup returns CDR1 DFQATT and CDR2 SNEGSKA (reference sequence). Trimming removed 6 bases from V and 2 bases from J, with 10 bases in between.

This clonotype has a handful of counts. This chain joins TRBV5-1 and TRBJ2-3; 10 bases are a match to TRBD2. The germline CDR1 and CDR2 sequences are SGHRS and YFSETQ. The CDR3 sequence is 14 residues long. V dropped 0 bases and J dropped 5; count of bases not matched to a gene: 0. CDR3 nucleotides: TGCGCCAGCAGCTTGGCTAGCGGGGGAGATACGCAGTATTTT. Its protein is CASSLASGGDTQYF.

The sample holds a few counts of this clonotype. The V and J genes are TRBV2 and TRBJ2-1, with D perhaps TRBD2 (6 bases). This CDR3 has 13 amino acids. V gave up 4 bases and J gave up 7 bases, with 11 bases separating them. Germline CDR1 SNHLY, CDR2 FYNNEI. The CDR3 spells CASSVGGLNEQFF. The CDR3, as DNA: TGTGCCAGCAGTGTTGGGGGGTTAAATGAGCAGTTCTTC.

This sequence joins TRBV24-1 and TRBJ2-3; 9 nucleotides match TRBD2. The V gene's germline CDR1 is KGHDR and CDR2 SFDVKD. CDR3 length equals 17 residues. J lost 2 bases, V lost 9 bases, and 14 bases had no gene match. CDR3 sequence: CATGTQGAGGFTDTQYF. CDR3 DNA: TGTGCCACCGGAACCCAAGGAGCGGGGGGTTTCACAGATACGCAGTATTTT.

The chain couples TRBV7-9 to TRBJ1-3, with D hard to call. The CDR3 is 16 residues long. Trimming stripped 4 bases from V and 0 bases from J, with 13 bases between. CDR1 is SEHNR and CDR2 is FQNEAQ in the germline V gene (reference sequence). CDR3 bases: TGTGCCAGCAGCTCGCCGGGCGCTAGCTCTGGAAACACCATATATTTT. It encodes CASSSPGASSGNTIYF.

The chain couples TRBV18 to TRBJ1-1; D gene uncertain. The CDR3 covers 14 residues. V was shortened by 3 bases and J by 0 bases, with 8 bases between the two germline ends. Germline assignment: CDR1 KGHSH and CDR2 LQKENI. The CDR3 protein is CASSPASMNTEAFF. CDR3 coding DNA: TGTGCCAGCTCACCGGCCAGTATGAACACTGAAGCTTTCTTT.